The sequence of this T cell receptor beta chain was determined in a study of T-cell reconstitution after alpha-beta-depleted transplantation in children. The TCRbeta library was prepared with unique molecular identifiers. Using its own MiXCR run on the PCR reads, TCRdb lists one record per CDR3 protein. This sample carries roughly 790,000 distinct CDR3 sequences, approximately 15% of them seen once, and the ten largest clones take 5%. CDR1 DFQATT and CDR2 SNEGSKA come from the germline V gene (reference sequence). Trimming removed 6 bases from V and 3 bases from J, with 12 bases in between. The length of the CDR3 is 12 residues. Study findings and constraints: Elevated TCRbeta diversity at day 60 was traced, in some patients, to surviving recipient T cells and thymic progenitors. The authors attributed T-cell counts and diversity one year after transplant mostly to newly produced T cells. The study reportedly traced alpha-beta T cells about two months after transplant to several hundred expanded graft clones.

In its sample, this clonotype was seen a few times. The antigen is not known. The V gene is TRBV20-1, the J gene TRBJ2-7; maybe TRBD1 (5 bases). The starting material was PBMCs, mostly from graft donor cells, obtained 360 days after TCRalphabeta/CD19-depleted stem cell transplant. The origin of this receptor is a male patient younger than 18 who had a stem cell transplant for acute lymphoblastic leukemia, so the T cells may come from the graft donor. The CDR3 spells CSAPDSSYEQYF. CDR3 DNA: TGCAGTGCGCCTGACAGTAGCTACGAGCAGTACTTC.